This T cell receptor beta chain is drawn from a study of sequential checkpoint blockade in melanoma. Study-level background: TCRβ was sequenced from DNA of approximately 99 pretreatment tumors. Twenty-two patients had tumor biopsies before treatment and at week 13.

Assay used: immunoSEQ multiplex PCR; TCRdb lists only in-frame clones, some missing. Altogether more than 30,000 clones are present, 30% to 35% being singletons, with the ten largest covering about 1.6%. The CDR3 loop spans 13 amino acids. With 3 bases removed from V and 5 bases from J, the gap between germline ends came to 13 bases. The germline V gene has CDR1 SQVTM and CDR2 ANQGSEA. Noted treatment: randomized to nivolumab then ipilimumab (arm A) or the reverse (arm B). This clonotype was obtained from a human donor with melanoma. V usage is TRBV29-1 and J usage is TRBJ1-1, with a weak D call TRBD1 (5 bases). Specimen: tumor tissue (inferred from file names), collected from a patient given nivolumab and ipilimumab in sequence. In nucleotides, the CDR3 is TGCAGCGTTGATCGGGGGGAATGGACTGAAGCTTTCTTT. As protein: CSVDRGEWTEAFF. The full variable domain, rest sourced from reference TRBV29-1 and TRBJ1-1, is SAVISQKPSRDICQRGTSLTIQCQVDSQVTMMFWYRQQPGQSLTLIATANQGSEATYESGFVIDKFPISRPNLTFSTLTVSNMSPEDSSIYLCSVDRGEWTEAFFGQGTRLTVV.